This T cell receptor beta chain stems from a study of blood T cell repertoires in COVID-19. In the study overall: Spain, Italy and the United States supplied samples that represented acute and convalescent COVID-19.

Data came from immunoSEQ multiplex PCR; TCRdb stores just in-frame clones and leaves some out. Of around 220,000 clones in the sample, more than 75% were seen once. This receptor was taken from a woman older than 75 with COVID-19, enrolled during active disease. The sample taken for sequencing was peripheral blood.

The DNA for the CDR3 is TGCGCCAGCGGTGAGGAGCGGAACACTGAAGCTTTCTTT. Amino acids: CASGEERNTEAFF. The V and J genes are TRBV5-1 and TRBJ1-1; the D is unclear. This CDR3 region has 13 residues. With 7 bases removed from V and 1 base from J, the gap between germline ends came to 11 bases. Germline V gives CDR1 SGHRS, CDR2 YFSETQ.